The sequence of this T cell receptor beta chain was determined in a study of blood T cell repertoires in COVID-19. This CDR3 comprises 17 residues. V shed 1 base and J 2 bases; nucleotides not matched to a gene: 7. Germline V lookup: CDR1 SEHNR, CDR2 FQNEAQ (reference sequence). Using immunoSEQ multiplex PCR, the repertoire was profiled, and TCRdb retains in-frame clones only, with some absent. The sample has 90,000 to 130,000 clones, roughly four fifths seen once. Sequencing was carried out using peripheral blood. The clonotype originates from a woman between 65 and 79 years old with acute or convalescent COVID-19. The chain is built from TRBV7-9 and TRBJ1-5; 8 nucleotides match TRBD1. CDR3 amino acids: CASSLVEGGQGNQPQHF. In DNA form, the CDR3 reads TGTGCCAGCAGCTTAGTCGAGGGGGGACAGGGCAATCAGCCCCAGCATTTT.